This record covers a single T cell receptor (beta chain). Its antigen is currently unknown. Germline CDR1 is MDHEN and CDR2 is SYDVKM. CDR3 length equals 15 residues. V dropped 8 bases and J dropped 1 base, with 15 bases sitting between them. Via MiXCR, TCRdb re-called the reads, giving one row per CDR3 protein. The sample has approximately 170,000 distinct CDR3 sequences, approximately 17% seen once. This sample was taken from a study of T cell repertoires in cytomegalovirus infection. Study in general: Indicated by public TCR beta signatures were CMV infection and matching HLA type.

General observations from the study: Dominant in the ex vivo response were TCR beta clonotypes restricted by HLA-C and specific for CMV.

The receptor was derived from a human donor in good health (CMV status not recorded). Some clones in this sample may be carry-over from other donors' samples. The sample was CD8+ T cells from PBMCs. The V and J genes are TRBV28 and TRBJ2-1; D might be TRBD1 or TRBD2, each matching 6 bases. The DNA for the CDR3 is TGTGCCAGCCGATGGAGGAGGGGGTCCTACAATGAGCAGTTCTTC. Its protein is CASRWRRGSYNEQFF. Together with reference TRBV28 and TRBJ2-1, the CDR3 gives the full variable domain: DVKVTQSSRYLVKRTGEKVFLECVQDMDHENMFWYRQDPGLGLRLIYFSYDVKMKEKGDIPEGYSVSREKKERFSLILESASTNQTSMYLCASRWRRGSYNEQFFGPGTRLTVL.